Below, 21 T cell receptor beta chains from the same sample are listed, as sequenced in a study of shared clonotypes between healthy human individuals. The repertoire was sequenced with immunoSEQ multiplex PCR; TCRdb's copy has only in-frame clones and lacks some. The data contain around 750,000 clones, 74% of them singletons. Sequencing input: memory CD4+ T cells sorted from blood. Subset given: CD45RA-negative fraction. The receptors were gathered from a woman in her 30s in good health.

Written as DNA, the CDR3 is TGTGCCAGCAGCCCGACAGGGGGCGGCTATGGCTACACCTTC. This gives the protein CASSPTGGGYGYTF. The chain is built from TRBV28 and TRBJ1-2, with 10 bases matching TRBD1. This CDR3 comprises 14 residues. Looked up from germline, CDR1 is MDHEN and CDR2 is SYDVKM. The J segment lost 4 bases and the V segment lost 6 bases, leaving 5 bases of the junction unmatched.

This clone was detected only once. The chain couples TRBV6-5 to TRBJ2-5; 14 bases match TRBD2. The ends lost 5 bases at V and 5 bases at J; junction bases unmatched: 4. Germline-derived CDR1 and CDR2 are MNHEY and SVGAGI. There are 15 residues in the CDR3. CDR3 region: CASSPGTSGSETQYF. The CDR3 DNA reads TGTGCCAGCAGTCCCGGGACTAGCGGGAGTGAGACCCAGTACTTC.

The CDR3 coding sequence is TGTGCCAGCAGCTTATGGGGGACGGCTAGCGAGACCCAGTACTTC. Translating it yields CASSLWGTASETQYF. J is TRBJ2-5 and V is TRBV7-8; either TRBD1 or TRBD2 may supply D (5 bases each). Per the germline V gene, CDR1 is SGHVS and CDR2 is FQNEAQ. CDR3 length equals 15 residues. With 2 bases removed from V and 5 bases from J, the gap between germline ends came to 15 bases.

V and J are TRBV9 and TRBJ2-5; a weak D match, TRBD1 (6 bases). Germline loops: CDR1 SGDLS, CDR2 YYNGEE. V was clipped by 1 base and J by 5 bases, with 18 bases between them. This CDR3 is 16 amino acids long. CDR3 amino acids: CASSVNPQGVWETQYF. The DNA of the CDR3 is TGTGCCAGCAGCGTAAATCCACAGGGTGTATGGGAGACCCAGTACTTC.

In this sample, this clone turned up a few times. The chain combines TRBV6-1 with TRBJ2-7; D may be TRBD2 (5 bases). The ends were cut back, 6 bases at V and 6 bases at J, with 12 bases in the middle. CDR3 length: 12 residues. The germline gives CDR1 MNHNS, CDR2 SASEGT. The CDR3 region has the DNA TGTGCCAGCAGAAGCCGGGAATTCGAGCAGTACTTC. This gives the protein CASRSREFEQYF.

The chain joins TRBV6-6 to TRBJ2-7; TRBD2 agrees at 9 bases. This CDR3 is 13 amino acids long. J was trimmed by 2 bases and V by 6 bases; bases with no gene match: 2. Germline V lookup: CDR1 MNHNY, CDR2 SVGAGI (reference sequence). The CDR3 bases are TGTGCCAGCAGGGCGGGAGGGCCCTACGAGCAGTACTTC. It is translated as CASRAGGPYEQYF.

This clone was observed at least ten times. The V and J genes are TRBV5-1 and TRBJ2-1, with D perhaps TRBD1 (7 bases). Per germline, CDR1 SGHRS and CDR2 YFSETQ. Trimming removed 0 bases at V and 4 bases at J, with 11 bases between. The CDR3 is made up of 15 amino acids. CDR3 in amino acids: CASSLVAGQYNEQFF. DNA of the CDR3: TGCGCCAGCAGCTTGGTTGCGGGACAGTACAATGAGCAGTTCTTC.

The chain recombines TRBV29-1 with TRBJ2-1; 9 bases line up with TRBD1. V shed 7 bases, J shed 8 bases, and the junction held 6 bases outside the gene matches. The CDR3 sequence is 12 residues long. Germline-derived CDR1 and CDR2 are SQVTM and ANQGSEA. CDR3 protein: CSGETGGHEQFF. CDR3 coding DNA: TGCAGCGGCGAGACAGGGGGGCATGAGCAGTTCTTC.

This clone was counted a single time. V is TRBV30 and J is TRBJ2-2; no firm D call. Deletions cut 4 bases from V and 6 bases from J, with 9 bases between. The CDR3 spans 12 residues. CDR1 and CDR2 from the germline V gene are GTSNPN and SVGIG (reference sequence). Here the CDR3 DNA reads TGTGCCTGGAAAAGAAGCGCCGGGGAGCTGTTTTTT. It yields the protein CAWKRSAGELFF.

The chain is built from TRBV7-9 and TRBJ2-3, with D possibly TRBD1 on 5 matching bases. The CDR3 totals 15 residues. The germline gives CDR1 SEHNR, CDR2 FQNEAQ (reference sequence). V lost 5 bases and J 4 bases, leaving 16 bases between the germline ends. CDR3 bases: TGTGCCAGCAGCGCCCAGAAAGAAGGGGCAGATACGCAGTATTTT. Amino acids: CASSAQKEGADTQYF.

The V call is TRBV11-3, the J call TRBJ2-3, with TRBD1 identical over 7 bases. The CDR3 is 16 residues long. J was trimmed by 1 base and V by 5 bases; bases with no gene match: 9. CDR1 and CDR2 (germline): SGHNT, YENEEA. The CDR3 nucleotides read TGTGCCAGCAGCCCAGGGACAGATCTTCGCACAGATACGCAGTATTTT. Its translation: CASSPGTDLRTDTQYF. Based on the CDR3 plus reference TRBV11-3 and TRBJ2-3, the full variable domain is EAGVVQSPRYKIIEKKQPVAFWCNPISGHNTLYWYLQNLGQGPELLIRYENEEAVDDSQLPKDRFSAERLKGVDSTLKIQPAELGDSAVYLCASSPGTDLRTDTQYFGPGTRLTVL.

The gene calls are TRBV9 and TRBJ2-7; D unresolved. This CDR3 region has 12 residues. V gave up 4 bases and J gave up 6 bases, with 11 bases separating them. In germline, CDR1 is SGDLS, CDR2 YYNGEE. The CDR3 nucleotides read TGTGCCAGCAGCCTACGGACCGGCGAGCAGTACTTC. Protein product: CASSLRTGEQYF.

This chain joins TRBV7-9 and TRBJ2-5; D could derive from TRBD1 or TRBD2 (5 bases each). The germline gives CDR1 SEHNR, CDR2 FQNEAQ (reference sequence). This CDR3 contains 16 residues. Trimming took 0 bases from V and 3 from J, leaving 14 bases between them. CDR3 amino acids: CASSLAPGANKETQYF. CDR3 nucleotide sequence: TGTGCCAGCAGCTTAGCGCCCGGGGCCAATAAAGAGACCCAGTACTTC.

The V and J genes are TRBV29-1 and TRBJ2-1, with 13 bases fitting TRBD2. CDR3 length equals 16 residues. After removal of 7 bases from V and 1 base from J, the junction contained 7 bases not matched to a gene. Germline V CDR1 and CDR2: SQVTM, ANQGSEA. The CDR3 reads CSGLTSGRYSYNEQFF. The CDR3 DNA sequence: TGCAGCGGCCTGACTAGCGGGAGGTATTCCTACAATGAGCAGTTCTTC.

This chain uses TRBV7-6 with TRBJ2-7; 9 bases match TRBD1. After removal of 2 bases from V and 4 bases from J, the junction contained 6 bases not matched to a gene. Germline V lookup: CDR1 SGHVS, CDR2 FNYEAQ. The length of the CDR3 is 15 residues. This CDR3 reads CASSLQGTGYYEQYF. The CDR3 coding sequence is TGTGCCAGCAGCTTACAGGGGACAGGGTATTACGAGCAGTACTTC.

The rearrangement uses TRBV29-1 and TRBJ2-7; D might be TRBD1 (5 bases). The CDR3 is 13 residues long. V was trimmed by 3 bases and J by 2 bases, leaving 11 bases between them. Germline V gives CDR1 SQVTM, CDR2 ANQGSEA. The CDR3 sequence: CSVDPGNPYEQYF. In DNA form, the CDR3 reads TGCAGCGTTGATCCAGGGAACCCCTACGAGCAGTACTTC.

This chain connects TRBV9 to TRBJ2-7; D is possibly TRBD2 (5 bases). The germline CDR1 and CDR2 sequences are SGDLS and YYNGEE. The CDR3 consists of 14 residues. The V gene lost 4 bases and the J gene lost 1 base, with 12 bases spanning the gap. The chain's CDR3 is CASSPAVGSYEQYF. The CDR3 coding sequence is TGTGCCAGCAGCCCAGCGGTGGGTTCCTACGAGCAGTACTTC.

For the CDR3, the DNA is TGTGCCACCAGCAGAGATCGCGGGACAGGCTACACCGGGGAGCTGTTTTTT. It encodes CATSRDRGTGYTGELFF. The rearrangement joins TRBV15 to TRBJ2-2, with TRBD1 identical over 8 bases. The CDR3 covers 17 residues. J was trimmed by 3 bases and V by 0 bases; bases with no gene match: 6. Germline V lookup: CDR1 LNHNV, CDR2 YYDKDF (reference sequence). Complete variable domain (other parts from reference TRBV15 and TRBJ2-2): DAMVIQNPRYQVTQFGKPVTLSCSQTLNHNVMYWYQQKSSQAPKLLFHYYDKDFNNEADTPDNFQSRRPNTSFCFLDIRSPGLGDTAMYLCATSRDRGTGYTGELFFGEGSRLTVL.

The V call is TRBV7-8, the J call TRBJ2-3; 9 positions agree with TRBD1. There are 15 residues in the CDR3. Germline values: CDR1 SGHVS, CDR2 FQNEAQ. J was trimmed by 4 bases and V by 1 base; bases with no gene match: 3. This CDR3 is CASSLGDRGSDTQYF. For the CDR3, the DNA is TGTGCCAGCAGCTTAGGTGACAGGGGGTCAGATACGCAGTATTTT.

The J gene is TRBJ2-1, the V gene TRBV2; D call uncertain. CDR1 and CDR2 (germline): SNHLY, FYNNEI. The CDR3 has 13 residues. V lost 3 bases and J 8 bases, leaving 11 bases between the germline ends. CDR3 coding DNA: TGTGCCAGCAGTGACCTCGGTCTGCATGAGCAGTTCTTC. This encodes CASSDLGLHEQFF. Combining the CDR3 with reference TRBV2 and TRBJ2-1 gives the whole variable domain EPEVTQTPSHQVTQMGQEVILRCVPISNHLYFYWYRQILGQKVEFLVSFYNNEISEKSEIFDDQFSVERPDGSNFTLKIRSTKLEDSAMYFCASSDLGLHEQFFGPGTRLTVL.

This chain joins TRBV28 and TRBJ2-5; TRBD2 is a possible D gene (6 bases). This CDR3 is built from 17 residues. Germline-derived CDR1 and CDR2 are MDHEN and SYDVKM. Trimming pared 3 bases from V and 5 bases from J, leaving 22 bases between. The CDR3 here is CASSFRGRGRPGETQYF. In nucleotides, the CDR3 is TGTGCCAGCAGTTTCCGGGGTCGAGGGAGGCCAGGGGAGACCCAGTACTTC.